This T cell receptor (beta chain) appears in the sequencing data of a study of T cell repertoires in cytomegalovirus infection. About the research overall: HLA-B-restricted CMV epitopes that are well studied were used alongside recently identified HLA-C-restricted ones. Public signatures in TCR beta pointed to CMV infection and matching HLA type.

The germline V gene has CDR1 MNHEY and CDR2 SVGAGI. The CDR3 length is 15 residues. V lost 0 bases and J lost 3; bases outside the gene matches: 5. Study outcomes and limitations: Ex vivo, HLA-C-restricted CMV-specific TCR beta clonotypes prevailed over the rest of the response.

In TCRdb, the reads were re-called with MiXCR into one record per CDR3 protein. The sample lists some 800,000 distinct CDR3 sequences, 25% to 35% occurring once. As for this clonotype: Its specificity is unknown.

Specimen: cultured CD8+ T cells from PBMCs, collected from culture after CMV antigen stimulation. This receptor was identified in a human donor in good health (CMV status not recorded). Some clones in this sample may be carry-over from other donors' samples. This sequence joins TRBV6-5 and TRBJ2-7; 7 nucleotides align to TRBD1. This CDR3 is CASSYSRDSRYEQYF. CDR3 coding DNA: TGTGCCAGCAGTTACTCGAGGGACAGCCGCTACGAGCAGTACTTC.